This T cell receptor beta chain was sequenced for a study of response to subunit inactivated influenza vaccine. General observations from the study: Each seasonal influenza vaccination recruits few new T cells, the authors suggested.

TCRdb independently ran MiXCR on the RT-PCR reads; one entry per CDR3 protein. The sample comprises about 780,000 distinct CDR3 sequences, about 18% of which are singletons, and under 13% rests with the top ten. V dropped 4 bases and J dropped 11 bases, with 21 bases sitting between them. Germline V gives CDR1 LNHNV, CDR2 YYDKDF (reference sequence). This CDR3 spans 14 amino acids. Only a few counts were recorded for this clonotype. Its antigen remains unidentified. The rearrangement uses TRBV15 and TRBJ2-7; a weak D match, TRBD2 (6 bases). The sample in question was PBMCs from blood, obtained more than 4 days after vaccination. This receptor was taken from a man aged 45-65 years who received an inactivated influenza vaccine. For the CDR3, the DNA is TGTGCCACCAGCAAATATCTAGCGCCTGCGGTGGAGTACTTC. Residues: CATSKYLAPAVEYF. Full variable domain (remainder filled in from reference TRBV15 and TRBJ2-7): DAMVIQNPRYQVTQFGKPVTLSCSQTLNHNVMYWYQQKSSQAPKLLFHYYDKDFNNEADTPDNFQSRRPNTSFCFLDIRSPGLGDTAMYLCATSKYLAPAVEYFGPGTRLTVT.